The source of this T cell receptor (beta chain) is a study of response to subunit inactivated influenza vaccine. Study-wide findings and caveats: The authors put forward the suggestion that each seasonal influenza vaccination may bring in only a limited number of new T cells.

This clonotype was recorded at least ten times. No antigen is known for it. The germline V gene encodes CDR1 SEHNR and CDR2 FQNEAQ (reference sequence). The germline V and J ends were trimmed by 4 bases and 0 bases, with 8 bases remaining between them. The CDR3 is 14 residues long. TCRdb reprocessed the RT-PCR reads via MiXCR and lists one record per CDR3 protein. Of some 640,000 distinct CDR3 sequences listed, 14% are singletons. This TCR was recovered from a man aged 45-65 years who received an inactivated influenza vaccine. This chain links TRBV7-9 with TRBJ2-3; possible D gene TRBD1, 6 bases. Sequenced material: PBMCs from blood, taken approximately 15 days before vaccination. The chain's CDR3 is CASSSTGSTDTQYF. The CDR3 bases are TGTGCCAGCAGCTCAACAGGGAGCACAGATACGCAGTATTTT. Full variable domain (outside the CDR3, taken from reference TRBV7-9 and TRBJ2-3): DTGVSQNPRHKITKRGQNVTFRCDPISEHNRLYWYRQTLGQGPEFLTYFQNEAQLEKSRLLSDRFSAERPKGSFSTLEIQRTEQGDSAMYLCASSSTGSTDTQYFGPGTRLTVL.